Presented here are 2 T cell receptor beta chains from one specimen sequenced in a study of PD-1 blockade in classical Hodgkin lymphoma. Patients all relapsed after autologous stem cell transplantation, and there was variation in brentuximab vedotin exposure. Libraries were prepared by immunoSEQ multiplex PCR; TCRdb keeps only in-frame clonotypes and omits some of them. The sample records over 10,000 clones, more than 85% being singletons. Material: peripheral blood mononuclear cells (PBMCs), obtained at baseline. The receptors stem from a human donor with classical Hodgkin lymphoma.

This rearrangement joins TRBV6-1 to TRBJ1-6; D may be TRBD1 (6 bases). Germline V gene data show CDR1 as MNHNS and CDR2 as SASEGT. The CDR3 sequence is 17 residues long. V lost 6 bases and J lost 0, with 15 bases in between. The CDR3 DNA is TGTGCCAGCAGGGAACAAACAGGGAGCTCCTATAATTCACCCCTCCACTTT. Its protein product is CASREQTGSSYNSPLHF.

The chain recombines TRBV6-1 with TRBJ2-2, with TRBD2 identical over 11 bases. The length of the CDR3 is 14 residues. V was clipped by 8 bases and J by 3 bases; unmatched bases: 2. The germline gives CDR1 MNHNS, CDR2 SASEGT. CDR3 protein: CASVAGGYTGELFF. Written as DNA, the CDR3 is TGTGCCAGCGTAGCGGGAGGGTACACCGGGGAGCTGTTTTTT.